Only a few counts were recorded for the clone carrying this T cell receptor beta chain. A read error may explain this, as a much larger clone is one base away. The record originates from a study of tumor and adjacent non-tumor tissue in lung cancer. This sample's RNA came from whole unsorted tissue. The CDR3 has 14 amino acids. Germline V gives CDR1 SGHDT, CDR2 YYEEEE. The library came from three nested PCR rounds adapted from ARM-PCR protocols. TCRdb reanalysed the multiplex PCR reads using MiXCR and keeps one entry per CDR3 protein. The sample includes about 66,000 distinct CDR3 sequences, 55% to 85% of them seen just once.

The gene calls are TRBV5-6 and TRBJ2-6; 7 bases match TRBD1. Sequenced: lung tumor tissue. The TCR was taken from a man aged 55-75 years with non-small cell lung cancer. The CDR3 DNA reads TGTGCCGGCAGTGGGACAGCTGGGGCCAACGTCCTGACTTTC. This codes for CAGSGTAGANVLTF.